The following is a T cell receptor (beta chain) sequence with its context. It has no known antigen specificity. It has no much larger one-base neighbor in the sample; base qualities were not kept. This sample is drawn from a study of cytomegalovirus exposure and HLA in healthy donors (dated by TCRdb to the late 2010s). Turning to the overall study: According to an earlier analysis of 587 of the donors, about 170 million T cells yielded 90 million to 130 million unique TCR beta sequences and approximately 300 Gb of sequence data. An early release covering about 600 HLA-typed donors comprised approximately 300 gigabases of sequencing data and around 85 million unique TCR sequences. Among the roughly 400 genotyped donors, under 90% belonged to the genetic ancestry cluster associated with self-reported Caucasian donors. The study aimed to test whether cataloging public T cell receptors could reveal signatures of past pathogen exposure. The T cell repertoires of 550 to 850 subjects were profiled by immunosequencing and related to cytomegalovirus serostatus. Along with the roughly 670-subject first cohort, a separate validation cohort of approximately 110 different subjects was used. High-throughput TCR immunosequencing, statistical association of individual TCRs with disease status, and machine learning were combined to predict cytomegalovirus infection status. To study patterns of TCR occurrence, a later analysis re-analyzed previously published TCR beta repertoires from 550 to 800 donors and added high-resolution HLA genotyping. Rather than drawing on any new phenotypic data, the later analysis identified candidate immune exposures from TCR beta sequences and the way those sequences occurred across donors. To decide whether each TCR beta V gene segment behaved as functional or pseudogenic, an earlier analysis of approximately 600 of the donors relied on high-throughput TCR beta sequencing. Alongside the repertoire data, information on donor age, sex, ethnicity and CMV serostatus was compiled. A later genetic analysis took genome-wide SNP genotypes for about 55% of the 666 donors and used that subset as a discovery cohort. Every discovery cohort repertoire had been produced on one sequencing platform. HLA typing covered class I and class II loci at four-digit resolution. Typing coverage varied by locus: roughly 620-640 donors for A, B, C, DRB1 and DQB1; roughly 510 for DQA1; approximately 610 for DPA1; more than 450 for DPB1. Roughly 5 DR-DQ haplotypes were treated as single units for association and clustering because of strong linkage in the cohort. Among some 410 genotyped donors of the cohort, an average of roughly 230,000 unique TCR beta nucleotide sequences was sequenced per donor, of which about 19% were non-productive. Summary of the overall study and its limitations: A total of 150 or so TCR beta chains were listed by the study as associated with cytomegalovirus. In vitro tests confirmed that a few of the cytomegalovirus-associated TCR beta chains recognize cytomegalovirus antigens. Because the 87-base-pair reads could not distinguish some IMGT-functional V segments, including TRBV6-2 and TRBV6-3, those segments were excluded. According to the authors, the approach could potentially be generalized to other disease states and immunological phenotypes. A later analysis found that TCR association rates varied across HLA loci, with DRB1 alleles showing the most associated TCRs and HLA-C alleles the fewest. Immune exposure information for the cohort was limited to CMV serostatus. Most TCR sequences were seen in very few donors, while some public TCRs were found in many individuals. Because counts were too low, 15 or so rarely observed V segments, including chromosome 9 orphons, were excluded from the earlier analysis of 587 of the donors. Cytomegalovirus status was reported to be diagnosed by the classifier with high specificity and sensitivity in both the original and validation cohorts. Only TCR beta chains were sequenced in this cohort, and the absence of alpha or paired-chain data limited detectable features. Specific HLA alleles were associated with about 17,000 TCR beta sequences at a false discovery rate of 0.05 in a later analysis. A later genetic analysis reported fewer N-insertions in productive TCRs among donors in an Asian-associated ancestry cluster than the roughly 670-donor mean. A cluster of highly shared sequence variants was judged likely to represent a technical artifact of the sequencing pipeline. Because HLA typing was unavailable for some donors at each locus, only the typed subset was used in association tests. A further reported finding was that TCR beta sequences accurately predicted the HLA-A and HLA-B alleles for most subjects in the first cohort. When HLA alleles, especially DR and DQ, strongly co-occurred, attributing TCR associations to individual alleles was difficult. Compared with equally common non-associated chains, HLA-associated TCR beta chains in a later analysis were more clonally expanded and had lower generation probabilities. Several of the top co-occurrence clusters appeared to be linked to parvovirus B19, influenza, CMV and Epstein-Barr virus, according to a later analysis. In an earlier analysis of about 540 of the donors, most TCR beta V segments were observed in productive rearrangements about 87% or about 30% of the time, broadly matching IMGT annotations. Presence/absence analyses assumed roughly uniform sequencing depth across donors, an assumption that may not hold. Linkage disequilibrium might explain the correlated functional status among segregating V segments, but an unknown experimental factor could not be ruled out. Most CMV-associated TCR beta chains appeared to be HLA-restricted in a later analysis, and the HLA associations seemed to be driven largely by CMV exposure. In a later genetic analysis, a missense DCLRE1C variant was associated with V-gene and J-gene trimming of TCR beta chains, and the association was replicated in an independent cohort.

Via the germline V gene (reference sequence), CDR1 is SEHNR and CDR2 FQNEAQ. Measured from the cysteine to the phenylalanine, the CDR3 is 14 residues long. Only CDR3 DNA remains: 42 bases, in frame from the first base. V is reduced by 3 bases and J by 6 bases, leaving a spacing of 14 bases between them. Library creation used the immunoSEQ multiplex PCR assay. For the multiplex PCR, a mixture combining 60 forward primers for TCR Vbeta segments and 13 reverse primers for TCR Jbeta segments was used. A multiplex PCR assay on genomic DNA amplified the CDR3 region of rearranged TCR beta genes. On the Illumina HiSeq System, the amplified TCR beta libraries were sequenced as 87-base-pair reads. The authors processed their data as follows. Across the 600 to 700 repertoires, a later analysis counted 75 million to 90 million unique TCR beta chains, about 10 million of which were shared by at least two donors. To remove PCR and sequencing errors, raw reads were error-corrected and collapsed into unique sequences using a nearest-neighbor algorithm that merged closely related sequences. CDR3 sequences were aligned to IMGT reference sequences to assign V, D and J gene segments. For a sequence to be retained, a match of at least six nucleotides to both a V gene segment and a J gene segment was required. A rearrangement counted as productive if the CDR3 had no stop codons and remained in frame with V and J, and every other rearrangement counted as non-productive. CDR3 was defined by IMGT convention, running from the second conserved V-encoded cysteine to the conserved J-encoded phenylalanine. Sequences without an unambiguous match to a single V gene segment were excluded from the earlier analysis of 450 to 650 of the donors. In an earlier analysis of a few hundred of the donors, V segments were called functional above 56.7% productive rearrangements and were called segregating when the between-donor standard deviation exceeded 5%. To diagnose cytomegalovirus status from the catalog of TCR beta chain sequences, a statistical classification framework was built. In a later analysis, V and J genes were assigned by comparing TCR nucleotide sequences against IMGT/GENE-DB human TR gene sequences. In a later analysis, CDR3 sequences and most-parsimonious VDJ recombination scenarios were assigned using the TCRdist pipeline. A later analysis defined each TCR beta chain by its CDR3 amino acid sequence plus V-gene family, and excluded reads lacking a unique V-gene family. In a later analysis, approximately 590 highly shared, low-generation-probability nucleotide sequences were removed to address suspected cross-contamination and a sequencing artifact. For each public chain, a later analysis derived a clonal expansion index from normalized ranks of inferred template counts within each repertoire. Generation probabilities in a later analysis came from a VDJ recombination model fitted to out-of-frame rearrangements, and those results were checked against IGoR. A later analysis scored TCR-TCR, TCR-HLA and TCR-CMV co-occurrence with hypergeometric tests, applying a repertoire-size bias correction to TCR pairs. To estimate false discovery rates, a later analysis permuted the HLA or CMV assignments 20 times. In a later analysis, co-occurring TCRs were grouped using DBSCAN, with TCRdist sequence similarity added in when clustering inside HLA-allele-positive subsets. For co-occurrence clustering, repertoires with fewer than 30,000 or more than 120,000 public chains were excluded, along with five repertoires with anomalous nucleotide sharing. TCRdb re-hosts the immuneACCESS table, in-frame sequences only. Its copies lack some clones; in the studies checked, an unresolved V gene accounts for under half of them, and the cause for the rest is not known. V and J calls plus clone size are reproduced from that table; the DNA served to infer D and trimming. This sample lists some 120,000 clones; around 76% were detected once. The ten most abundant clones make up 10% to 15% of the sample.

The cohort was made up of approximately 670 healthy bone marrow donors. At the time of sampling, all cohort members were nominally healthy, though unrecorded immune exposures were likely present. The donor tested CMV seropositive and was one of the 289 seropositive cohort members. Each donor provided a peripheral blood sample, and peripheral blood mononuclear cells were used for TCR beta sequencing. Genomic DNA extraction from the blood cell samples was performed with the Qiagen DNeasy Blood Extraction Kit. The sequenced sample consisted of PBMCs. The TCR sequence derives from a woman aged 40 to 50 in good health and CMV-seropositive. The receptor chain draws on TRBV7-9 and TRBJ1-2; the D segment cannot be called with confidence. The CDR3 has the sequence CASSFEQVTNGYTF. The bases are TGTGCCAGCAGCTTCGAACAAGTAACTAATGGCTACACCTTC.